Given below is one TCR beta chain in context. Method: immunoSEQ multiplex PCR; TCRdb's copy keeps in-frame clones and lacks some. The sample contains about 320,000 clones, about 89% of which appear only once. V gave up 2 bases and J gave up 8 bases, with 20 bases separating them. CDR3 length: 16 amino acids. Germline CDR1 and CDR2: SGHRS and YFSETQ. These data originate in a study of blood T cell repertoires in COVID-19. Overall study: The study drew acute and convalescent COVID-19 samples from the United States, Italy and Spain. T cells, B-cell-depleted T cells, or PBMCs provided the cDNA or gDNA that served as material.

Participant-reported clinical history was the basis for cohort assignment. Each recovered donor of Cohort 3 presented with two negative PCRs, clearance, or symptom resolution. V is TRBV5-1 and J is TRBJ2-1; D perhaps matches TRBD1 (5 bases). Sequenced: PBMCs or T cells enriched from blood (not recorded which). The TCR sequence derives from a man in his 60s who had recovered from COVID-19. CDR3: CASSFGQGYTTDEQFF. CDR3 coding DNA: TGCGCCAGCAGCTTTGGTCAGGGATATACAACGGATGAGCAGTTCTTC.